The TCR beta chain under discussion was sequenced for a study of cytomegalovirus exposure and HLA in healthy donors. Findings and caveats of the study: A later analysis linked a missense variant in DCLRE1C to the trimming of TCR beta V and J genes.

This CDR3 has 17 amino acids. Germline CDR1 and CDR2: SGHRS and YFSETQ. V lost 0 bases and J lost 0, with 12 bases in between. The PCR had 60 Vbeta and 13 Jbeta primers. The method was immunoSEQ multiplex PCR; TCRdb's version includes in-frame clones alone and lacks a portion of them. The sample shows 150,000 or so clones, approximately 71% of them seen only once. Donors likely had unrecorded immune exposures despite being nominally healthy when sampled. Notes on this clone: Its antigen is as yet unknown.

The TCR comes from a girl aged 10 to 17 in good health and CMV-seronegative. The V call is TRBV5-1, the J call TRBJ1-4; no reliable D call. Source material: PBMCs. The CDR3 is CASSLGVQTATNEKLFF. The CDR3 DNA follows: TGCGCCAGCAGCTTGGGTGTACAGACCGCAACTAATGAAAAACTGTTTTTT.